This is a list of T cell receptor beta chains from one sample in a study of blood T cell repertoires in COVID-19. Using immunoSEQ multiplex PCR, the repertoire was profiled, and TCRdb retains in-frame clones only, with some absent. The table has roughly 240,000 clones, approximately 87% seen once. Sequenced input: peripheral blood. The receptors stem from a man between 60 and 75 years old who had recovered from COVID-19. Each CDR3 is given with its conserved first and last residue. D genes are given only for firm matches. Clone size is given for some rows only: seen once, a few or many times, or a class if the clone is expanded.

j_gene	abundance	d_gene	v_gene	CDR3aa	CDR3nt
TRBJ2-3	.	.	TRBV6-5	CASSYLGRDTQYF	TGTGCCAGCAGTTACTTAGGGAGAGATACGCAGTATTTT
TRBJ2-1	.	.	TRBV11-1	CASSSRLVSYNEQFF	TGTGCCAGCAGCTCAAGACTCGTCTCCTACAATGAGCAGTTCTTC
TRBJ2-3	.	TRBD2	TRBV29-1	CSALAGGLTTDTQYF	TGCAGCGCTCTAGCGGGGGGGCTGACGACAGATACGCAGTATTTT
TRBJ1-6	.	.	TRBV7-2	CASTGGLYNSPLHF	TGTGCCAGCACGGGCGGGTTATATAATTCACCCCTCCACTTT
TRBJ1-2	.	.	TRBV2	CASSPVRDTPYGYTF	TGTGCCAGCAGCCCCGTTCGGGACACCCCCTATGGCTACACCTTC
TRBJ2-7	.	.	TRBV10-2	CASSEAGYEQYF	TGCGCCAGCAGTGAGGCGGGATACGAGCAGTACTTC
TRBJ2-4	.	TRBD2	TRBV28	CASSLKTGTSGGLPKNIQYF	TGTGCCAGCAGTCTAAAAACCGGGACTAGCGGGGGCTTACCCAAAAACATTCAGTACTTC
TRBJ2-5	.	TRBD2	TRBV10-3	CAISGSGGLQETQYF	TGTGCCATCAGCGGGAGCGGGGGTCTACAAGAGACCCAGTACTTC
TRBJ2-3	.	TRBD2	TRBV5-4	CASSTPTSGRAVTQYF	TGTGCCAGCAGCACCCCAACTAGCGGGAGGGCTGTTACGCAGTATTTT
TRBJ2-2	.	.	TRBV7-3	CASSVRQTGELFF	TGTGCCAGCAGCGTCAGACAAACCGGGGAGCTGTTTTTT
TRBJ2-7	.	.	TRBV6-5	CASSSQGGGEQYF	TGTGCCAGCAGTTCCCAGGGGGGAGGCGAGCAGTACTTC
TRBJ2-2	.	.	TRBV19	CASSIGRDTGELFF	TGTGCCAGTAGTATCGGCAGGGACACCGGGGAGCTGTTTTTT
TRBJ1-4	few	.	TRBV7-9	CASSLAGARSEKLFF	TGTGCCAGCAGCTTAGCGGGGGCCAGGAGTGAAAAACTGTTTTTT
TRBJ2-7	.	.	TRBV30	CAWSALVTYEQYF	TGTGCCTGGAGTGCCCTAGTCACCTACGAGCAGTACTTC
TRBJ2-1	.	TRBD2	TRBV11-1	CASSPRTSGGFHEQFF	TGTGCCAGCAGCCCCCGGACTAGCGGGGGGTTCCATGAGCAGTTCTTC
TRBJ1-2	.	TRBD1	TRBV27	CASTGDRDYGYTF	TGTGCCAGTACCGGGGACAGGGATTATGGCTACACCTTC
TRBJ2-2	.	TRBD1	TRBV3-1/TRBV3-2	CASSRRDRVFTGELFF	TGTGCCAGCAGCCGTCGGGACAGGGTTTTCACCGGGGAGCTGTTTTTT
TRBJ2-3	.	.	TRBV25-1	CASSESLFGTDTQYF	TGTGCCAGCAGCGAGAGCCTCTTCGGCACAGATACGCAGTATTTT
TRBJ2-3	few	.	TRBV7-9	CASSLTGTTDTQYF	TGTGCCAGCAGCTTAACAGGGACCACAGATACGCAGTATTTT
TRBJ2-7	.	.	TRBV4-1	CASSQWEGGPSYEQYF	TGCGCCAGCAGCCAGTGGGAGGGGGGGCCATCCTACGAGCAGTACTTC
TRBJ2-5	.	.	TRBV18	CASSPYGVYTQETQYF	TGTGCCAGCTCACCATACGGGGTGTACACCCAAGAGACCCAGTACTTC
TRBJ2-1	.	TRBD2	TRBV19	CASSISLGTSGVQSSYNEQFF	TGTGCCAGTAGTATAAGTTTAGGGACTAGCGGGGTCCAGAGCTCCTACAATGAGCAGTTCTTC
TRBJ2-5	once	.	TRBV11-2	CASSLQGFQETQYF	TGTGCCAGCAGTCTACAGGGATTCCAAGAGACCCAGTACTTC
TRBJ2-1	.	TRBD2	TRBV19	CASSLAGVPNEQFF	TGTGCCAGTAGCCTAGCGGGGGTTCCCAATGAGCAGTTCTTC
TRBJ2-6	few	.	TRBV7-3	CASSLAVTGANVLTF	TGTGCCAGCAGCTTAGCGGTAACTGGGGCCAACGTCCTGACTTTC